This entry concerns a single T cell receptor beta chain. Its specificity is not known. Only in-frame clones appear in the TCRdb table, and some are missing; sequencing was by immunoSEQ multiplex PCR. The data hold over 120,000 clones, with roughly 91% observed a single time. V lost 3 bases and J lost 10; bases outside the gene matches: 8. CDR3 length equals 14 residues. The V gene's germline CDR1 is GTSNPN and CDR2 SVGIG (reference sequence). This sample stems from a study of T cell responses to AZD1222 COVID-19 vaccine. Study-level points and caveats: No day 14 peak samples; only post-peak repertoires were characterized.

The sequenced sample was peripheral blood, obtained on day 0 of AZD1222 vaccination. The rearrangement links TRBV30 to TRBJ1-6, with 8 bases fitting TRBD1. The sequence derives from an adult in good health. The CDR3 sequence: CAWRPKTGASPLHF. CDR3 DNA sequence: TGTGCCTGGAGACCAAAGACAGGGGCCTCACCCCTCCACTTT.